Sequencing of this T cell receptor (beta chain) was carried out in a study of STAT3 mutations in large granular lymphocyte leukemia (dated by TCRdb to the late 2010s). About the investigation overall: In roughly half of the longitudinally sequenced T-LGLL patients, canonical activating STAT3 mutations were detected. From an initial cohort of 207 LGL patients, roughly 17 representative T-LGLL cases were selected for longitudinal TCRbeta and STAT3 sequencing. One or more immunosuppressive therapy regimens were given to more than half of T-LGLL patients, and hematologic response was seen in about 36% of the treated patients. To reconstruct clonal hierarchy and dynamics, serial deep sequencing of TCRbeta CDR3 and STAT3 was performed in patients with T-cell large granular lymphocyte leukemia. Each patient was sequenced at an average of roughly 3.7 time points, ranging from 2 to 8 samplings. A couple of patients with natural killer LGL leukemia were also sequenced longitudinally as controls within the study. What the study reported, not specific to this receptor: In several patients, dominant TCR clone burden exceeded STAT3 mutant burden, suggesting STAT3 mutation arose secondarily within a pre-expanded clone. All T-LGLL patients had at least one immunodominant TCRbeta clonotype, and roughly half had multiple immunodominant subclonotypes. Because no samples were available when a clone first appeared, clonal expansion had to be inferred from samplings taken at other points. Variable intervals between samplings and differing treatment regimens complicated linking therapy response to changes in TCR clonal burden. Since codominant clonotypes persisted in some patients, a small but highly pathogenic clone may have gone undetected. TCR clonotype switching after therapy was observed in 6 of 18 patients, and all newly emerging clones were found to be STAT3 wild type.

As to this clone: What this receptor recognizes is not known. No qualities accompany the bases; no much larger clone lies one base away.

TCRbeta libraries were sequenced on an Illumina MiSeq, and an average of roughly 41,000 productive templates per sample was obtained. Using multiplex PCR amplification, the immunoSEQ assay generated the TCRbeta CDR3 libraries. For the original study's pipeline: Repertoire diversity was calculated as previously defined, with values near 0 taken to indicate extremely monoclonal samples. Drawn from immuneACCESS, this table holds only the in-frame rearrangements with V and J called that TCRdb kept. Clones are partly lost; checked studies trace under half to an unresolved V gene and leave the rest unexplained. The V and J calls and the clone size are those of that table, but D and trimming were determined from the DNA. This sample has 20,000 or so clones in its table, and roughly 90% of those were observed once. 45% of the sample lies in the top ten. The cysteine opens and the phenylalanine closes a CDR3 of 14 amino acids. Only the CDR3 region is kept as DNA, spanning 42 bases read in frame from base 1. Relative to germline, V is 8 bases shorter and J is 5 bases shorter, with 18 bases between their ends. The germline V gene yields MNHEY for CDR1 and SVGAGI for CDR2.

DNA was extracted from blood mononuclear cells, and the same DNA was used for both TCR and STAT3 sequencing. This sequence originates from a man aged 55-75 years with T-cell large granular lymphocyte leukemia. Some clones in this sample may be carry-over from other donors' samples. The age is the age at diagnosis. The sequence is built from TRBV6-5 and TRBJ1-1; the D gene is perhaps TRBD1, from 6 matching bases. Source material: peripheral blood mononuclear cells. The CDR3 corresponds to CASLGFGGTTEAFF. At the DNA level, the sequence is TGTGCCAGCCTAGGTTTCGGGGGGACAACTGAAGCTTTCTTT.